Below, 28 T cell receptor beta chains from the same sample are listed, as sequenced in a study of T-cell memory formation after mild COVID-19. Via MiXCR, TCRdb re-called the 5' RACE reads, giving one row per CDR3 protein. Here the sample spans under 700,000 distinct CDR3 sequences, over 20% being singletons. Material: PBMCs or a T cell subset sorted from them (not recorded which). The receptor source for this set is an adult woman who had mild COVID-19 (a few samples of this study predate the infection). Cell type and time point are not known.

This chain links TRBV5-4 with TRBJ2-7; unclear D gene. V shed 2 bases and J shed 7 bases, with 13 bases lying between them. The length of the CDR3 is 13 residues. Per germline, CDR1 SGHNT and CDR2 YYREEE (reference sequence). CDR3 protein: CASSFGHTREQYF. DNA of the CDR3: TGTGCCAGCAGCTTCGGGCATACGCGGGAGCAGTACTTC.

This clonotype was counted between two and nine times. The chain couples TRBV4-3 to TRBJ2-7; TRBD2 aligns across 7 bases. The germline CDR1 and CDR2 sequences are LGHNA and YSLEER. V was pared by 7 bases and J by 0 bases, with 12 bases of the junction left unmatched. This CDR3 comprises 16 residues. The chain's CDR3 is CASTPTLADSSYEQYF. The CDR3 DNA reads TGCGCCAGCACCCCCACCCTAGCGGATAGCTCCTACGAGCAGTACTTC.

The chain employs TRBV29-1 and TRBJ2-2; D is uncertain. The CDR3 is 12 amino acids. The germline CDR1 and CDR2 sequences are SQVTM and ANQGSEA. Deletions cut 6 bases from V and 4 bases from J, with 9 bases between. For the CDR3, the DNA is TGCAGCGTCGCTGATAGCACCGGGGAGCTGTTTTTT. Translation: CSVADSTGELFF.

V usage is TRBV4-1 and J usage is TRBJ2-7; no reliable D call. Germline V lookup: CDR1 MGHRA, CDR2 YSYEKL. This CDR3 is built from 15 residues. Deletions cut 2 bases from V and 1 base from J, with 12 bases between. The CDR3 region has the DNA TGCGCCAGCAGCCAACACCATACAGATTCCTACGAGCAGTACTTC. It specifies CASSQHHTDSYEQYF.

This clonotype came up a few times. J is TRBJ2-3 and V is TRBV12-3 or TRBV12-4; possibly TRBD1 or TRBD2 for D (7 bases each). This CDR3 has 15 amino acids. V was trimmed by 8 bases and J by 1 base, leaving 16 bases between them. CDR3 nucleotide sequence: TGTGCCAGCTCGGGGGGCAGGGGGGGCACAGATACGCAGTATTTT. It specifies CASSGGRGGTDTQYF.

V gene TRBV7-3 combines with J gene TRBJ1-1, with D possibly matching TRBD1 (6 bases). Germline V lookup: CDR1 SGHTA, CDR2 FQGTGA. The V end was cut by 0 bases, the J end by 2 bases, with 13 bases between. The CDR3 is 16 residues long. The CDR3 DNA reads TGTGCCAGCAGCTTAACTGGGACAAGGGATAACACTGAAGCTTTCTTT. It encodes CASSLTGTRDNTEAFF.

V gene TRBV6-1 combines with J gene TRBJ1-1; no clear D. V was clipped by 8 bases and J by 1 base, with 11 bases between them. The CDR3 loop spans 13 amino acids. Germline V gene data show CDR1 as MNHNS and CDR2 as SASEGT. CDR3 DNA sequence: TGTGCCAGCTATGGGCCACCGAACACTGAAGCTTTCTTT. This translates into CASYGPPNTEAFF.

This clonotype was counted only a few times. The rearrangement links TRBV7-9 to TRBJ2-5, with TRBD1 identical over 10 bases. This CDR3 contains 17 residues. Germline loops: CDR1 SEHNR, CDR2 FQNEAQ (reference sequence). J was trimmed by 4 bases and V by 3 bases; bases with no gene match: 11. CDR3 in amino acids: CASSFPRDRGGGETQYF. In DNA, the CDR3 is TGTGCCAGCAGCTTTCCCCGGGACAGGGGCGGAGGAGAGACCCAGTACTTC.

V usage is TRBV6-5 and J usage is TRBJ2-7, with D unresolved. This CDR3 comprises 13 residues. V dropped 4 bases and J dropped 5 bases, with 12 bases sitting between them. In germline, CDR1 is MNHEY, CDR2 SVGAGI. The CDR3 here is CASSSPHGDEQYF. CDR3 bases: TGTGCCAGCAGTTCCCCCCACGGAGACGAGCAGTACTTC.

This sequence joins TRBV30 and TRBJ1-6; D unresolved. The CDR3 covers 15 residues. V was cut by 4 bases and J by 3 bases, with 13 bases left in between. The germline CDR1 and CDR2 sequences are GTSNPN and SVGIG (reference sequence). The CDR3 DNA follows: TGTGCCTGGAAGAACATTCGACTCTATAATTCACCCCTCCACTTT. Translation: CAWKNIRLYNSPLHF.

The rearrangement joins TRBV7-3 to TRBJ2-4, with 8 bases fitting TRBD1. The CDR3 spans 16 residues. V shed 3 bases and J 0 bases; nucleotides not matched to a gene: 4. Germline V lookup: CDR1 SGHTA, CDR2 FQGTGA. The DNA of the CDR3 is TGTGCCAGCAGCTTTGGACAGGGCGAAGCCAAAAACATTCAGTACTTC. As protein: CASSFGQGEAKNIQYF.

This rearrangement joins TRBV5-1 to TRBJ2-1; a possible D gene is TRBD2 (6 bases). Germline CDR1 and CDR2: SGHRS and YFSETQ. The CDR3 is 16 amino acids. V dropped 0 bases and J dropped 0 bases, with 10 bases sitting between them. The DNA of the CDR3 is TGCGCCAGCAGCTTGGAGATGACTAGCTCCTACAATGAGCAGTTCTTC. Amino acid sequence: CASSLEMTSSYNEQFF.

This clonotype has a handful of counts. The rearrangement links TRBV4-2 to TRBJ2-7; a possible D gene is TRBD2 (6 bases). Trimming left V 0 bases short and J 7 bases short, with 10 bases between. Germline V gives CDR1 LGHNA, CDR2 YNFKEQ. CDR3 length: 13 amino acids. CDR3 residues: CASSQEIREEQYF. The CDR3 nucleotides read TGTGCCAGCAGCCAAGAAATTCGGGAGGAGCAGTACTTC.

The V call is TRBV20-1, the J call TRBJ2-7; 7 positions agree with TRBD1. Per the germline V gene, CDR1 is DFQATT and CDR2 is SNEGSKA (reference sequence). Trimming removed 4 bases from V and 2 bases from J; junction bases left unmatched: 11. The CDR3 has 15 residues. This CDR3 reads CSANHRGEKPYEQYF. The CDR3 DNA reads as TGCAGTGCTAATCACAGGGGAGAAAAGCCCTACGAGCAGTACTTC.

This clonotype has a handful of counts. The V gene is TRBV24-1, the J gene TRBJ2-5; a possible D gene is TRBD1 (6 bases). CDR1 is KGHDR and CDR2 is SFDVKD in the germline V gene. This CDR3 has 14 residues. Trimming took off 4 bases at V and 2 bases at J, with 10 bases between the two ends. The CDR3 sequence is CATSEQGNQETQYF. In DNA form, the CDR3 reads TGTGCCACCAGTGAACAGGGTAATCAAGAGACCCAGTACTTC.

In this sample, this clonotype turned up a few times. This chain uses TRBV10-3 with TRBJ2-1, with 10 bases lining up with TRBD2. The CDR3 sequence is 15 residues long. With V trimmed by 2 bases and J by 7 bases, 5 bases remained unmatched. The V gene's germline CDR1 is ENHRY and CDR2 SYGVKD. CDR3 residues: CAISEASGSRNEQFF. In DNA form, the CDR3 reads TGTGCCATCAGTGAGGCTAGCGGGAGTAGGAATGAGCAGTTCTTC.

The CDR3 spells CASGRTGANTEAFF. The CDR3 nucleotides read TGTGCCAGCGGGAGGACAGGGGCGAACACTGAAGCTTTCTTT. The rearrangement links TRBV6-1 to TRBJ1-1, with TRBD1 identical over 9 bases. The CDR3 runs 14 residues. Per germline, CDR1 MNHNS and CDR2 SASEGT. The J segment lost 1 base and the V segment lost 8 bases, leaving 5 bases of the junction unmatched.

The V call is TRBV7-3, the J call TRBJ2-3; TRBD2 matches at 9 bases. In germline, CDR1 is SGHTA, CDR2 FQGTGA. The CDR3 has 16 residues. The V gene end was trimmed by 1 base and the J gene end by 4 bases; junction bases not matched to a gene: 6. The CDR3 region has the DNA TGTGCCAGCAGCTTAAATGGCGGGGGGGCCGCAGATACGCAGTATTTT. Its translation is CASSLNGGGAADTQYF. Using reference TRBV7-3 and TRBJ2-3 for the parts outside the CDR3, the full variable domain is GAGVSQTPSNKVTEKGKYVELRCDPISGHTALYWYRQSLGQGPEFLIYFQGTGAADDSGLPNDRFFAVRPEGSVSTLKIQRTERGDSAVYLCASSLNGGGAADTQYFGPGTRLTVL.

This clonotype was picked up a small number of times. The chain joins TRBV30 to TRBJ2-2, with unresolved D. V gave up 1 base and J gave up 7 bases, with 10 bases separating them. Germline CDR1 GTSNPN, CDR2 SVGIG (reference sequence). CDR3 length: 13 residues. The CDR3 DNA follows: TGTGCCTGGAGTGAATTCACGGACGGGGAGCTGTTTTTT. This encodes CAWSEFTDGELFF.

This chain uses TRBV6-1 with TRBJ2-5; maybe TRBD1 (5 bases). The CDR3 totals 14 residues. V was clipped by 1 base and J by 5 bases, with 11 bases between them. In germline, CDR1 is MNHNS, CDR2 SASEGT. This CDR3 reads CASSEVGPRETQYF. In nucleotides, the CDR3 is TGTGCCAGCAGTGAAGTGGGGCCCCGGGAGACCCAGTACTTC.

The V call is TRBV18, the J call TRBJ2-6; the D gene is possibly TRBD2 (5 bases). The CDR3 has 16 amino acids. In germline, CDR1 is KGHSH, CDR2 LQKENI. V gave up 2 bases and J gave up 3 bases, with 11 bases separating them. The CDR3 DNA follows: TGTGCCAGCTCACCATTGACCGGGATTGGGGCCAACGTCCTGACTTTC. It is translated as CASSPLTGIGANVLTF.

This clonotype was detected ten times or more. CDR3 region: CASSPTSSGPYNEQFF. Written as DNA, the CDR3 is TGCGCCAGCAGCCCAACCTCTAGCGGGCCTTACAATGAGCAGTTCTTC. The rearrangement uses TRBV5-1 and TRBJ2-1, with TRBD2 identical over 8 bases. This CDR3 region has 16 residues. Germline-derived CDR1 and CDR2 are SGHRS and YFSETQ. J lost 4 bases, V lost 4 bases, and 10 bases had no gene match.

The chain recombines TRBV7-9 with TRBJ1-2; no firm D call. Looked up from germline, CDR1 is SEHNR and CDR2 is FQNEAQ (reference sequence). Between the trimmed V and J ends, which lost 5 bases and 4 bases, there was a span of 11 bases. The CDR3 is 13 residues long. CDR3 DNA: TGTGCCAGCAGCCACGGCGGAGCCTATGGCTACACCTTC. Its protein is CASSHGGAYGYTF.

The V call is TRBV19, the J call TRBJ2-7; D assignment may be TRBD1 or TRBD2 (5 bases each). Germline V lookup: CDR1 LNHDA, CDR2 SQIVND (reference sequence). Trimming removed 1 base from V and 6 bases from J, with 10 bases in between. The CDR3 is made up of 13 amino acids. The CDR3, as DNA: TGTGCCAGTAGTATAGGTCCGGGGCTCGAGCAGTACTTC. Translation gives CASSIGPGLEQYF.

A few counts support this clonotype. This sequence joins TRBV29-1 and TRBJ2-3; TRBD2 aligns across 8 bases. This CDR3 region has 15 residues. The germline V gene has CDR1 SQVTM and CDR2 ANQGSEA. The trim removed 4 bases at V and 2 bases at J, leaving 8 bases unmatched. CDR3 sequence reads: CSVGPQRGNTDTQYF. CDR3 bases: TGCAGCGTTGGGCCCCAGCGGGGGAACACAGATACGCAGTATTTT.

The CDR3 here is CASSDRGLAKNIQYF. The CDR3, as DNA: TGTGCCAGCAGTGACAGGGGGTTAGCCAAAAACATTCAGTACTTC. The chain joins TRBV2 to TRBJ2-4; TRBD1 agrees at 7 bases. V was clipped by 3 bases and J by 0 bases; unmatched bases: 2. Germline-derived CDR1 and CDR2 are SNHLY and FYNNEI. The CDR3 length is 15 residues.

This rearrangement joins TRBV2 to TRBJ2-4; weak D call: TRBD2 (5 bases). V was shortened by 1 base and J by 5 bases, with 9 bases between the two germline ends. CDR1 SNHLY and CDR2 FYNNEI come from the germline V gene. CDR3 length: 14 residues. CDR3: CASSEVVGENIQYF. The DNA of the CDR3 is TGTGCCAGCAGTGAAGTGGTCGGGGAAAACATTCAGTACTTC.

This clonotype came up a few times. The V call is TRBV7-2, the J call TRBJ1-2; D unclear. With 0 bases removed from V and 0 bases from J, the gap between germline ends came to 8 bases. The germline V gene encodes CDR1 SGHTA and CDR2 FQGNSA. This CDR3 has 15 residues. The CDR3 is CASSLAALSNYGYTF. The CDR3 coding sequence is TGTGCCAGCAGCTTAGCGGCCCTATCTAACTATGGCTACACCTTC.